The clone carrying this TCR beta chain was seen at least ten times. Germline CDR1 and CDR2: KGHDR and SFDVKD. This CDR3 has 16 amino acids. The V gene lost 5 bases and the J gene lost 3 bases, with 17 bases spanning the gap. TCRdb independently ran MiXCR on the RT-PCR reads; one entry per CDR3 protein. The sample contains some 4,200 distinct CDR3 sequences, around a third of which appear only once. This chain connects TRBV24-1 to TRBJ2-3, with D possibly being TRBD1 or TRBD2 (5 bases each). The receptor was isolated from a female donor with primary Sjogren's syndrome. Sequenced sample: memory CD4+ T cells from salivary gland. CDR3 sequence: CATSASGTRGTDTQYF. The CDR3 DNA sequence: TGTGCCACCAGTGCCTCCGGGACCCGCGGGACAGATACGCAGTATTTT.